Sequencing of this T cell receptor (beta chain) was carried out in a study of blood T cell repertoires in COVID-19. Study-level background: Samples representing acute and convalescent COVID-19 were sourced from the United States, Italy and Spain. Nucleic acid was either cDNA or gDNA, and it came from T cells, B-cell-depleted T cells, or PBMCs.

The authors' processing: For nucleated cells, counts were estimated from reference gene primer amplification. Clones were sequenced by immunoSEQ multiplex PCR, and TCRdb holds only the in-frame ones, with some missing. The DNA gave D and trimming, while V, J and clone size come from that table. The data show over 85,000 clones, 87% seen once. This clone has just one count. Sequences were obtained from peripheral blood. The TCR sequence derives from a human donor in a cohort sampled during active COVID-19.

CDR3: CAWSLNSNQPQHF. CDR3 nucleotides: TGTGCCTGGAGTCTTAATAGCAATCAGCCCCAGCATTTT. The rearrangement links TRBV30 to TRBJ1-5; D not resolved. CDR1 is GTSNPN, CDR2 SVGIG, per germline (reference sequence). The length of the CDR3 is 13 residues. Trimming shortened V by 2 bases and J by 0 bases, and 5 bases separated the two germline ends.